This T cell receptor beta chain emerged from a study of T cell responses to AZD1222 COVID-19 vaccine. Assay: immunoSEQ multiplex PCR; the TCRdb copy retains only in-frame clones and omits some. The sample comprises 130,000 or so clones, around 84% of which are singletons, and 12% rests with the top ten. This clone was counted only a few times. Its specificity is not known. General observations from the study: Reports say nearly half of spike-specific TCRs go after unmutated variant regions. Spike-specific TCR breadth and depth were elevated following two AZD1222 doses. Only six or seven AZD1222 recipients were seropositive at baseline.

Trimming stripped 2 bases from V and 1 base from J, with 9 bases between. Per germline, CDR1 SGHRS and CDR2 YFSETQ. The CDR3 totals 15 residues. The input for sequencing was peripheral blood, taken on day 0 of AZD1222 vaccination. The chain links TRBV5-1 to TRBJ2-2; a weak D match, TRBD1 (6 bases). The TCR comes from an adult in good health. The CDR3 sequence: CASSLRGRNTGELFF. The CDR3 coding sequence is TGCGCCAGCAGCTTAAGGGGGAGGAACACCGGGGAGCTGTTTTTT.